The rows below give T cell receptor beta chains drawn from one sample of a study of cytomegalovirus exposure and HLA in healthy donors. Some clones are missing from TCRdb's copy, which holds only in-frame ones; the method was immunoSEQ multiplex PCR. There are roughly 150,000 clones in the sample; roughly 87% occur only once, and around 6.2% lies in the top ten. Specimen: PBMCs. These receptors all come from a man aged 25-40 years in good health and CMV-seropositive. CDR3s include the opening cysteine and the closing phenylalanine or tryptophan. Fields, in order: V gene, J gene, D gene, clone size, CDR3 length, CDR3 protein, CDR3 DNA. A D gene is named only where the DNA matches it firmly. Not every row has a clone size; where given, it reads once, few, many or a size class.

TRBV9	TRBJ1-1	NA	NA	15	CASSVHTSGNTEAFF	TGTGCCAGCAGCGTCCATACTTCAGGGAACACTGAAGCTTTCTTT
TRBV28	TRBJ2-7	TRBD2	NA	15	CASSLWTSGSYEQYF	TGTGCCAGCAGTTTATGGACTAGCGGATCCTACGAGCAGTACTTC
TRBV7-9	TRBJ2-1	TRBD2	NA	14	CASSSSGEANEQFF	TGTGCCAGCAGCTCTAGCGGGGAGGCAAATGAGCAGTTCTTC
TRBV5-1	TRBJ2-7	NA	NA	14	CASSLQANSYEQYF	TGCGCCAGCAGCTTACAGGCTAACTCCTACGAGCAGTACTTC
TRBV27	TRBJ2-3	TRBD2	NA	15	CASSLGLADTDTQYF	TGTGCCAGCAGTTTAGGGCTAGCGGACACAGATACGCAGTATTTT
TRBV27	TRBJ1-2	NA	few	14	CASSLNRANYGYTF	TGTGCCAGCAGTTTAAACAGAGCTAACTATGGCTACACCTTC
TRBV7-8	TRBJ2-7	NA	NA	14	CASSYRQTPAEQYF	TGTGCCAGCAGCTACCGACAGACACCCGCTGAGCAGTACTTC
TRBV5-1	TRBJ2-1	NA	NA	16	CASSLAKDKAYNEQFF	TGCGCCAGCAGCTTGGCCAAGGACAAGGCCTACAATGAGCAGTTCTTC
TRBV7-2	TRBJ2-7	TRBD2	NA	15	CASSSTSGRSREQYF	TGTGCCAGCAGCTCGACTAGCGGGAGATCACGCGAGCAGTACTTC
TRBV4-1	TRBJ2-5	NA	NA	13	CASSPTPPGPQYF	TGCGCCAGCAGCCCTACCCCGCCAGGGCCCCAGTACTTC
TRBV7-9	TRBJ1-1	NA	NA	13	CASSLAANTEAFF	TGTGCCAGCAGCTTAGCGGCTAACACTGAAGCTTTCTTT
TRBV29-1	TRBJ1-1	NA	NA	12	CSVNRDLRRAFF	TGCAGCGTGAACAGGGATTTGCGTCGAGCTTTCTTT
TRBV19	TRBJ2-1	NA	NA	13	CASRLDSYNEQFF	TGTGCCAGTAGGCTGGACAGCTACAATGAGCAGTTCTTC
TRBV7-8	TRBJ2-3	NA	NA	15	CASSQQGGPTDTQYF	TGTGCCAGCAGCCAACAGGGGGGGCCCACAGATACGCAGTATTTT
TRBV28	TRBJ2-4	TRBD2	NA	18	CASSLGGTSGLAKNIQYF	TGTGCCAGCAGTTTAGGGGGGACTAGCGGTCTAGCCAAAAACATTCAGTACTTC
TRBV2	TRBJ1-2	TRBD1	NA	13	CASRETGDYGYTF	TGTGCCAGCAGGGAGACAGGGGACTATGGCTACACCTTC
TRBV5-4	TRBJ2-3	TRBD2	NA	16	CASSPRGGPSTDTQYF	TGTGCCAGCAGCCCCCGGGGGGGGCCGAGCACAGATACGCAGTATTTT
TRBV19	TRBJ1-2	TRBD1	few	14	CASSITGTVYGYTF	TGTGCCAGTAGTATAACCGGGACAGTATATGGCTACACCTTC
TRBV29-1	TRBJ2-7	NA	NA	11	CSILYSYEQYF	TGCAGCATCCTCTACTCCTACGAGCAGTACTTC
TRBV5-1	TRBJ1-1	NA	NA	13	CASSLSPNTEAFF	TGCGCCAGCAGCTTGAGCCCGAACACTGAAGCTTTCTTT
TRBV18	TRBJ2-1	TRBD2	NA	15	CASSSGLAGGGEQFF	TGTGCCAGCTCATCCGGACTAGCGGGTGGGGGTGAGCAGTTCTTC
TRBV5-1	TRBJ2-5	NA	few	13	CASSPRGAETQYF	TGCGCCAGCAGCCCCAGGGGCGCAGAGACCCAGTACTTC
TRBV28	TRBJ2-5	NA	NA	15	CASRGGATNQETQYF	TGTGCCAGCAGAGGTGGGGCCACAAACCAAGAGACCCAGTACTTC
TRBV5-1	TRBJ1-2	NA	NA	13	CASSPEGYGGYTF	TGCGCCAGCAGCCCTGAGGGCTATGGTGGCTACACCTTC
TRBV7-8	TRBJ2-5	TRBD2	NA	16	CASSIGLAGAGETQYF	TGTGCCAGCAGCATTGGACTAGCGGGGGCCGGGGAGACCCAGTACTTC
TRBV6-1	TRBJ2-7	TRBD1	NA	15	CASSVGTGSSYEQYF	TGTGCCAGCAGTGTCGGGACAGGGAGCTCCTACGAGCAGTACTTC
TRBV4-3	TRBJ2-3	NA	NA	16	CASSQVVAQGWDTQYF	TGCGCCAGCAGCCAAGTGGTCGCACAGGGATGGGATACGCAGTATTTT
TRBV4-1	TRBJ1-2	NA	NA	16	CASSQVQAGTNYGYTF	TGCGCCAGCAGCCAAGTTCAGGCAGGGACTAACTATGGCTACACCTTC
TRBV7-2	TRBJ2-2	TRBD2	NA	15	CASSHAGGATGELFF	TGTGCCAGCAGCCACGCGGGGGGCGCAACCGGGGAGCTGTTTTTT
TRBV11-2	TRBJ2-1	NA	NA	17	CASSLKTRGAVYNEQFF	TGTGCCAGCAGCCTAAAAACACGGGGGGCTGTCTACAATGAGCAGTTCTTC